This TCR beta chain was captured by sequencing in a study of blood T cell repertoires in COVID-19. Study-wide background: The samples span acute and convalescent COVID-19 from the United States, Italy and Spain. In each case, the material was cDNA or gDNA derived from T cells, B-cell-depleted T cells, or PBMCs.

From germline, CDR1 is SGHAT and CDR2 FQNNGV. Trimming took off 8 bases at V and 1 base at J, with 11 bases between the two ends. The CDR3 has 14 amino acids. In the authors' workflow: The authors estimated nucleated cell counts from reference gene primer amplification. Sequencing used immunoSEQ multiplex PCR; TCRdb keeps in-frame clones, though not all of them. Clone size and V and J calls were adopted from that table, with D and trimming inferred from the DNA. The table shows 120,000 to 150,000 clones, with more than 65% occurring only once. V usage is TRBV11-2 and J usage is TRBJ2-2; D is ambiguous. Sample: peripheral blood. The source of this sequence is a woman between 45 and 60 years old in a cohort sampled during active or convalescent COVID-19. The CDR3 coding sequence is TGTGCCAGCGCTGACTCGGTGAACACCGGGGAGCTGTTTTTT. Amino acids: CASADSVNTGELFF.